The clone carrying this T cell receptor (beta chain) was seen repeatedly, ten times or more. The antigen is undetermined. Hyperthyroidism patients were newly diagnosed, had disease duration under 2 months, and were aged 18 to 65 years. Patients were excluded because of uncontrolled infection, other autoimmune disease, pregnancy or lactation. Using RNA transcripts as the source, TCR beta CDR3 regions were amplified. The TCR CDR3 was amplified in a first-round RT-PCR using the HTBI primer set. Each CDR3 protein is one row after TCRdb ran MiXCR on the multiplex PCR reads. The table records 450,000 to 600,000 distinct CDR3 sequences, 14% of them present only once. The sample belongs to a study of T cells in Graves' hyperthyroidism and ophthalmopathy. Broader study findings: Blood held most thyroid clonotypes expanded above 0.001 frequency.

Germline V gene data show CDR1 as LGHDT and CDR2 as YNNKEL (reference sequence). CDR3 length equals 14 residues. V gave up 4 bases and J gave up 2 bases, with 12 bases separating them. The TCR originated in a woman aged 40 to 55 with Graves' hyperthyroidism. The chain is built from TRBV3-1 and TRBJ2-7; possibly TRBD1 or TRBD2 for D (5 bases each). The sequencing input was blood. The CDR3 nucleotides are TGTGCCAGCAGCCTCCGTCGGGACCCCTACGAGCAGTACTTC. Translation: CASSLRRDPYEQYF.